Reported below is one T cell receptor beta chain. In this sample, this clonotype turned up a few times. No cognate antigen has been identified for it. No much larger clonotype is one base removed from it; base qualities were not supplied. Library prep was done by RACE. Reads for this sample came from a NextSeq 500. During library preparation, unique molecular identifiers were attached to individual cDNA molecules so that TCRs could be counted in a quantitative, reproducible way. Each blood RNA sample was used to sequence both TCR alpha and TCR beta chains. On the authors' methods: A median of roughly 100,000 TCRs per sample was observed, with a range of about 23,224 to 690,600. The Decombinator software suite was used to annotate the V, J and CDR3 of the TCR reads. For PS versus PT1 abundance plots, all samples were subsampled to the same number of TCRs (28,000). Expanded TCRs were defined as absent before sensitization and observed at least eight times at the 2-week time point. TCRdb's own reprocessing of the public reads used fastp at Q25 and MiXCR and kept productive beta chains. Here each entry gathers all rows of one CDR3 protein and keeps the most common genes and DNA. The V and J calls were not made by the authors but by TCRdb's processing. The table for this sample lists approximately 320,000 distinct CDR3 sequences; 5.5% of them were counted only once. The ten largest clones capture less than 9% of the sample.

CDR1 and CDR2 were assigned from the germline V gene as SGHTA and FQGNSA. At the junction V is shortened by 5 bases and J by 3 bases, with 20 bases in between. The CDR3 holds 16 amino acids from the cysteine to the phenylalanine. The read is trimmed to its CDR3 DNA, 48 bases read in frame from base 1. Sample time point, as interpreted from the label and publication: pre-sensitization, week 0. The treatment or condition label on this specimen signifies: therapeutic diphenylcyclopropenone sensitization with weekly scalp DPC. At every patch-test visit, the blood draw took place before the patch test was put on. Eligible patients were aged 18 to 70, diagnosed with alopecia, deemed suitable for DPC therapy, and excluded if pregnant. Unfractionated whole blood was collected in Tempus Blood RNA tubes, and total RNA was extracted from that blood. This record comes from a study of human T cells and chemical hapten exposure (dated by TCRdb to about 2021). For the wider study: For sensitization, 2% DPC in acetone was applied to a roughly 2 cm by roughly 2 cm area of upper inner arm skin. Throughout the roughly 24-week study period, patients were also given weekly therapeutic DPC doses on the scalp. Patch testing was performed on the upper back with Finn chambers containing 0.01% DPC, and the patch tests were scored after 6 days according to International Contact Dermatitis Research Group standards. Alopecia areata with under or over 50% scalp involvement, alopecia totalis and alopecia universalis were represented in the patient cohort, which was mostly female. Libraries were combined into a pool for sequencing, and differences in TCR yield between samples came mainly from small differences in library volumes within the pool. The study tracked peripheral blood TCR repertoire changes in vivo during primary and secondary sensitization to the hapten diphenylcyclopropenone (DPC) in alopecia patients. Blood was sampled from patients pre-sensitization (week 0) and at 2, 6 and about 24 weeks after DPC sensitization. Blood for TCR sequencing was provided by twenty-nine alopecia patients at one to four time points (pre-sensitization, 2, 6 and 24 weeks). General findings and caveats noted by the study authors: Because every patient had alopecia, a presumed autoimmune disease, the patients' immune response might differ from that of healthy individuals. Significantly more large CDR3 similarity clusters were formed by expanded TCRs than by pre-sensitization or healthy control sets, consistent with antigen-driven responses. After repeated subsampling, changes were observed in the strength of the expansion versus patch-test correlation and in the threshold at which the correlation became significant. A positive correlation was found between the number of PT1 expanded TCRs and patch test score, with significance reached at thresholds 8, 16 and 32 but not 4. No change with DPC sensitization was found in the number of TCRs above 1 in 1000 frequency, and no evidence of global repertoire structure alterations was found.

The sequencing here drew on whole blood, taken in connection with sensitization to the hapten diphenylcyclopropenone (DPC). This clonotype was obtained from a woman between 18 and 29 years old with alopecia areata. Some clones in this sample may be carry-over from other donors' samples. The sequence joins TRBV7-2 to TRBJ2-7; the D gene is possibly TRBD2, with 6 bases matching. This receptor has the CDR3 CASSLVSAGGVYEQYF. Here is the DNA: TGTGCCAGCAGCCTTGTTTCGGCCGGAGGGGTCTACGAGCAGTACTTC.